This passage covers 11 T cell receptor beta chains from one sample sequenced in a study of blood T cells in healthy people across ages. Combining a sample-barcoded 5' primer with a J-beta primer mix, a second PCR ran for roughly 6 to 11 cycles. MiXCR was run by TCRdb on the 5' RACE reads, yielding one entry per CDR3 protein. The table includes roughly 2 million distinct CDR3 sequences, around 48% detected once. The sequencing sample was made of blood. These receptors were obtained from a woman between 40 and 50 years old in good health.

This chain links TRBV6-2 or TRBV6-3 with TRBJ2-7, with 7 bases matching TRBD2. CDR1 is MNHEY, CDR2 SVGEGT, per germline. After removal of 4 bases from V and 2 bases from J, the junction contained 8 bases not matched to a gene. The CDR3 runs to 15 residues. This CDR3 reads CASSSGGGGTYEQYF. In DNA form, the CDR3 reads TGTGCCAGCAGTTCTGGTGGCGGGGGTACCTACGAGCAGTACTTC.

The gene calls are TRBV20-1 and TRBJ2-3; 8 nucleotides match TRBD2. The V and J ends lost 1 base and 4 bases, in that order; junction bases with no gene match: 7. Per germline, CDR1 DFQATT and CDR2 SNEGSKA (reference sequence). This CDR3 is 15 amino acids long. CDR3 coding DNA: TGCAGTGCTAGAGGGGGCACTAGCGGCGCAGATACGCAGTATTTT. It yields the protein CSARGGTSGADTQYF.

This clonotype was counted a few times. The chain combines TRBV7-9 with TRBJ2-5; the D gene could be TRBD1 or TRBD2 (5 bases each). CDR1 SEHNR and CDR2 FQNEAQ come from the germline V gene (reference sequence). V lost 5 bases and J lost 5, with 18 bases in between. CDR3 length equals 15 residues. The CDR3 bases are TGTGCCAGCAGCCATTTCGGGGCCTCGGGGGAGACCCAGTACTTC. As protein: CASSHFGASGETQYF.

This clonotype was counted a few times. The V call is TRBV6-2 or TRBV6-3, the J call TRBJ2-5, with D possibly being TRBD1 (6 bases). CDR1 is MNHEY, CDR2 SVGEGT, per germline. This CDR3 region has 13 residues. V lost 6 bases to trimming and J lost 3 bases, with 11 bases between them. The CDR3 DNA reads TGTGCCAGCAGACAAACAGGGAAAGAGACCCAGTACTTC. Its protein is CASRQTGKETQYF.

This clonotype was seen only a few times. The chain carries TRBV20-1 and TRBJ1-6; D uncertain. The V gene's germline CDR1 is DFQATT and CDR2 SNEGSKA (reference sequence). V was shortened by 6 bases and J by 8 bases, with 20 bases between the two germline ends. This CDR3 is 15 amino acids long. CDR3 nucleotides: TGCAGTGCCCAAGAAGCCCTAACACCCGATTCACCCCTCCACTTT. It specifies CSAQEALTPDSPLHF.

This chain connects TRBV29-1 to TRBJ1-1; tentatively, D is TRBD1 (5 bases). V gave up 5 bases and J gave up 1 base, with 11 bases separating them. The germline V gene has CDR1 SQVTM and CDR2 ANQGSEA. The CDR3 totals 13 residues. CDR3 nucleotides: TGCAGCGTTCGACACGGGGGGAACACTGAAGCTTTCTTT. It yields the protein CSVRHGGNTEAFF.

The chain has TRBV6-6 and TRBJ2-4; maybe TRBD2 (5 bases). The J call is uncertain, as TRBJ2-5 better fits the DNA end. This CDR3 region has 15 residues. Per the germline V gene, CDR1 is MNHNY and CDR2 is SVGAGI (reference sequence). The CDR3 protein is CASSYPLGAGETQYF. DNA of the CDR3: TGTGCCAGCAGTTACCCACTAGGAGCAGGAGAGACCCAGTACTTC.

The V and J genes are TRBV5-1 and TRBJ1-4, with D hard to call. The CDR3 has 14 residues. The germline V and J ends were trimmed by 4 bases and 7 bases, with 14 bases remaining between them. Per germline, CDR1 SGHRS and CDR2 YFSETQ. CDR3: CASSREGISEKLFF. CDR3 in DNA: TGCGCCAGCAGCCGAGAGGGTATTAGTGAAAAACTGTTTTTT. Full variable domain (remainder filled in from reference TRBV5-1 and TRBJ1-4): KAGVTQTPRYLIKTRGQQVTLSCSPISGHRSVSWYQQTPGQGLQFLFEYFSETQRNKGNFPGRFSGRQFSNSRSEMNVSTLELGDSALYLCASSREGISEKLFFGSGTQLSVL.

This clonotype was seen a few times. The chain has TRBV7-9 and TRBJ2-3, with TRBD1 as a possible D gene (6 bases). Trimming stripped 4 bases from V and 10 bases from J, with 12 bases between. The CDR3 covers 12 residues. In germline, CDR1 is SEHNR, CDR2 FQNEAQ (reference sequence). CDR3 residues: CASSYPGGSQYF. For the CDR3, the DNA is TGTGCCAGCAGCTACCCTGGGGGCTCGCAGTATTTT.

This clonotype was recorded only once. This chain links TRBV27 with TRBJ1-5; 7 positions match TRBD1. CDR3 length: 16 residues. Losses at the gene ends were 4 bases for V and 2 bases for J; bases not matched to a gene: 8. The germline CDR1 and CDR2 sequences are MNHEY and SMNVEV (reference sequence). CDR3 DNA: TGTGCCAGCAGTTCCTACAGGGGCGTGGGCAATCAGCCCCAGCATTTT. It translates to CASSSYRGVGNQPQHF.

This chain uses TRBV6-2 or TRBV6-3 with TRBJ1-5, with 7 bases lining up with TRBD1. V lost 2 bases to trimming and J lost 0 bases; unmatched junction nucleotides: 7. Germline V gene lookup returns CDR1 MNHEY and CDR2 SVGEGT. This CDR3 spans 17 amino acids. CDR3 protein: CASSYRDSRYSNQPQHF. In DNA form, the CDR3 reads TGTGCCAGCAGTTACCGGGACAGTCGTTATAGCAATCAGCCCCAGCATTTT.